The rows below give T cell receptor beta chains drawn from one sample of a study of cytomegalovirus exposure and HLA in healthy donors. Using immunoSEQ multiplex PCR, the repertoire was profiled, and TCRdb retains in-frame clones only, with some absent. The data contain 100,000 to 150,000 clones, 70% to 90% of them singletons. The sequenced sample consisted of PBMCs. These receptors came from a woman aged 18-35 years in good health and CMV-seronegative. The CDR3 runs from the conserved cysteine through the conserved F or W. Each record gives: V gene, clone size, CDR3 length, J gene, CDR3 protein. Size tells how often a clone was seen (once, few, many) or the class of an expanded clone, and some rows leave it out.

V: TRBV28
size: .
length: 12
J: TRBJ1-6
CDR3: CAVRQDNSPLHF

V: TRBV28
size: .
length: 16
J: TRBJ2-2
CDR3: CASSSLAGTDTGELFF

V: TRBV6-1
size: .
length: 17
J: TRBJ1-2
CDR3: CAISESPLDRANYGYTF

V: TRBV7-2
size: .
length: 12
J: TRBJ2-5
CDR3: CASSSRDWQHYF

V: TRBV11-3
size: .
length: 14
J: TRBJ1-2
CDR3: CASSLTETNYGYTF

V: TRBV19
size: .
length: 14
J: TRBJ2-6
CDR3: CASSVYSGANVLTF

V: TRBV5-1
size: .
length: 14
J: TRBJ1-2
CDR3: CASSTGQWNYGYTF

V: TRBV7-6
size: .
length: 16
J: TRBJ2-1
CDR3: CASSPIAGGPDNEQFF

V: TRBV18
size: .
length: 15
J: TRBJ2-7
CDR3: CASSPKPGQTYEQYF

V: TRBV9
size: .
length: 13
J: TRBJ2-1
CDR3: CASSDREYNEQFF

V: TRBV5-1
size: .
length: 14
J: TRBJ1-1
CDR3: CASSLDSLNTEAFF

V: TRBV10-1
size: .
length: 17
J: TRBJ1-3
CDR3: CASRAPGTGVFGNTIYF

V: TRBV27
size: .
length: 16
J: TRBJ2-5
CDR3: CASSLRPGGGRETQYF

V: TRBV5-4
size: .
length: 15
J: TRBJ2-3
CDR3: CASSSEGVGTDTQYF

V: TRBV9
size: .
length: 15
J: TRBJ1-1
CDR3: CASSEPGTENTEAFF

V: TRBV21-1
size: .
length: 16
J: TRBJ2-7
CDR3: CASSKASGGDTYEQYF

V: TRBV7-3
size: .
length: 15
J: TRBJ2-3
CDR3: CASSFSSGDPTTQYF

V: TRBV27
size: .
length: 13
J: TRBJ2-5
CDR3: CASSTPPLATQYF

V: TRBV19
size: .
length: 13
J: TRBJ2-5
CDR3: CASSQNHQETQYF

V: TRBV19
size: .
length: 13
J: TRBJ1-1
CDR3: CASNQAMNTEAFF

V: TRBV7-2
size: .
length: 16
J: TRBJ2-3
CDR3: CASSLVVGGSTDTQYF

V: TRBV27
size: .
length: 15
J: TRBJ1-4
CDR3: CASSVGTGGVEKLFF

V: TRBV27
size: .
length: 14
J: TRBJ1-2
CDR3: CASSFDRGLAGYTF

V: TRBV5-6
size: .
length: 14
J: TRBJ1-1
CDR3: CASSAKDKTFEAFF

V: TRBV27
size: .
length: 15
J: TRBJ1-1
CDR3: CASSLLSGAGTEAFF

V: TRBV13
size: .
length: 16
J: TRBJ2-7
CDR3: CASSSTGLAGSYEQYF

V: TRBV5-4
size: .
length: 14
J: TRBJ1-2
CDR3: CASSPGQVHYGYTF

V: TRBV4-2
size: .
length: 16
J: TRBJ1-2
CDR3: CASSQVQGERLNGYTF

V: TRBV6-6
size: once
length: 11
J: TRBJ2-1
CDR3: CASRHEFEQFF

V: TRBV4-1
size: few
length: 16
J: TRBJ1-5
CDR3: CASSQEGGKGNQPQHF

V: TRBV2
size: .
length: 14
J: TRBJ2-7
CDR3: CASSVDQAAYEQYF

V: TRBV28
size: .
length: 15
J: TRBJ2-1
CDR3: CASSPSTKGKNEQFF

V: TRBV18
size: .
length: 13
J: TRBJ2-5
CDR3: CASSQGTGETQYF

V: TRBV9
size: .
length: 16
J: TRBJ2-3
CDR3: CASSARGASPSDTQYF

V: TRBV27
size: .
length: 13
J: TRBJ2-1
CDR3: CASTQGGHNEQFF

V: TRBV19
size: .
length: 14
J: TRBJ2-1
CDR3: CASSIAARAGEQFF

V: TRBV10-1
size: once
length: 13
J: TRBJ1-1
CDR3: CASRPDRNTEAFF

V: TRBV30
size: .
length: 14
J: TRBJ2-2
CDR3: CAWRGHLWSGELFF

V: TRBV12-5
size: .
length: 15
J: TRBJ2-3
CDR3: CASGFGDVGTDTQYF

V: TRBV6-1
size: once
length: 17
J: TRBJ2-1
CDR3: CASSVPSGTNPNNEQFF